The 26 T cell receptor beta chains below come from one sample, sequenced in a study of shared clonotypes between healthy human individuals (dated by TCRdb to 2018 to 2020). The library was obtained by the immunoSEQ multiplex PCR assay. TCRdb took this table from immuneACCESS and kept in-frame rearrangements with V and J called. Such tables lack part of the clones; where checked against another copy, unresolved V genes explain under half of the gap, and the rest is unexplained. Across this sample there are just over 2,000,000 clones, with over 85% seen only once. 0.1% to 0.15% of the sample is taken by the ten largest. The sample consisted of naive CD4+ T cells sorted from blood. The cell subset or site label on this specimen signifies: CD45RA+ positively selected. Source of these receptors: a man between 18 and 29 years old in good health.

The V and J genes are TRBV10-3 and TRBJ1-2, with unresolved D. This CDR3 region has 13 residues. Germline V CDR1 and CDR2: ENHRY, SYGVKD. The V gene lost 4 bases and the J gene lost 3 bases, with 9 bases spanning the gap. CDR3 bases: TGTGCCATCAGTGTCTCAGCTGACTATGGCTACACCTTC. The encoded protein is CAISVSADYGYTF.

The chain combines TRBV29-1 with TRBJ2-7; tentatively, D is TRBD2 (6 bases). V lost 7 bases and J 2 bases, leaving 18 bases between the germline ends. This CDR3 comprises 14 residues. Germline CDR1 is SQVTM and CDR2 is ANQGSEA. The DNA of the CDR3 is TGCAGCGCCGGACGGGGGACTTCCACCTACGAGCAGTACTTC. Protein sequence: CSAGRGTSTYEQYF.

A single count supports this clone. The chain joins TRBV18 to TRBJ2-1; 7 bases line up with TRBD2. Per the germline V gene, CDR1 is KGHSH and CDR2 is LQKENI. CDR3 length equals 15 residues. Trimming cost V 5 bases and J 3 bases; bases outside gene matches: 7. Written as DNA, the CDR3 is TGTGCCAGCTCATCGTTAGCGGGCAACTACAATGAGCAGTTCTTC. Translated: CASSSLAGNYNEQFF.

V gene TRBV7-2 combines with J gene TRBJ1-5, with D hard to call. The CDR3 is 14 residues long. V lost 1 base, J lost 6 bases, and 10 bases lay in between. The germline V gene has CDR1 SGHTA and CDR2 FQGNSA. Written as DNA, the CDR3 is TGTGCCAGCAGCTTAGGCTCCCTGGGTCAGCCCCAGCATTTT. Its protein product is CASSLGSLGQPQHF.

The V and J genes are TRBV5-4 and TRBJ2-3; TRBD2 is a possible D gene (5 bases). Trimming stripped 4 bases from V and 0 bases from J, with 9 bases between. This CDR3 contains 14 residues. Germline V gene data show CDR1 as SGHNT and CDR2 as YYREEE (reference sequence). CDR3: CASSKDSSTDTQYF. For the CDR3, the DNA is TGTGCCAGCAGCAAGGACTCTAGCACAGATACGCAGTATTTT.

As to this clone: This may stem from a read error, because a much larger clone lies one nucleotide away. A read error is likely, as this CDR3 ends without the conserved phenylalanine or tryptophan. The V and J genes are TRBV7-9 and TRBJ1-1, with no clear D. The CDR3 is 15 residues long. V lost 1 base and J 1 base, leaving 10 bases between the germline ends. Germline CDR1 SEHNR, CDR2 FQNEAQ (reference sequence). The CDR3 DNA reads TGTGCCAGCAGCTTAGAAGCAGGTAGGAACACTGAAGCTTTCCTT. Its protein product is CASSLEAGRNTEAFL.

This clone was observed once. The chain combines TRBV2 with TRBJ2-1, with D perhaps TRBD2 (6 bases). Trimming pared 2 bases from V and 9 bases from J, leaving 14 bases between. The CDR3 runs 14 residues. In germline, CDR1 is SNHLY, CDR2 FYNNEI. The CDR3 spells CASSESGGIGEQFF. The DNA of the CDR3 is TGTGCCAGCAGTGAATCTGGGGGGATCGGTGAGCAGTTCTTC.

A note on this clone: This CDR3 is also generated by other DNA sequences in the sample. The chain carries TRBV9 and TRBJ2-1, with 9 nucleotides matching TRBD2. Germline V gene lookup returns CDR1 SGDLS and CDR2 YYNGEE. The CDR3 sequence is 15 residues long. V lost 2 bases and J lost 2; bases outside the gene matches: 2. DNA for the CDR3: TGTGCCAGCAGCGTTAGCGGGGGACCCTACAATGAGCAGTTCTTC. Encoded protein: CASSVSGGPYNEQFF.

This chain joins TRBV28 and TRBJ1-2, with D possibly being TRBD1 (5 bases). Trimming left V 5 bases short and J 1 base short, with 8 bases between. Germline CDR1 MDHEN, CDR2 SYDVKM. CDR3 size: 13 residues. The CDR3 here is CASSLGDNYGYTF. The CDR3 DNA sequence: TGTGCCAGCAGTCTAGGGGATAACTATGGCTACACCTTC.

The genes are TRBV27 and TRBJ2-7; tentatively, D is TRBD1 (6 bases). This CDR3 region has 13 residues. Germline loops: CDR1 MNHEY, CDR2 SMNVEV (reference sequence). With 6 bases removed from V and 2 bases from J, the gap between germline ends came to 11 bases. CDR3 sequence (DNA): TGTGCCAGCAGACCCCAGGGGACCTACGAGCAGTACTTC. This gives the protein CASRPQGTYEQYF.

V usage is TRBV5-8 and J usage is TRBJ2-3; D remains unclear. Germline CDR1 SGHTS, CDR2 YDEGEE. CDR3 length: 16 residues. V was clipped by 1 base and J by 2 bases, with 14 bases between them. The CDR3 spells CASSLSSKVSTDTQYF. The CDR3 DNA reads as TGTGCCAGCAGCTTGAGTAGCAAGGTATCCACAGATACGCAGTATTTT.

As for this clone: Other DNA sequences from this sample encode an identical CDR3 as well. As DNA, the CDR3 is TGTGCCAGCAGCTTAGAACTAGCGGGGGGAAACATTCAGTACTTC. Translating it yields CASSLELAGGNIQYF. The chain couples TRBV7-2 to TRBJ2-4; 12 positions match TRBD2. This CDR3 spans 15 amino acids. J was trimmed by 6 bases and V by 1 base; bases with no gene match: 1. Germline values: CDR1 SGHTA, CDR2 FQGNSA. Combining the CDR3 with reference TRBV7-2 and TRBJ2-4 gives the whole variable domain GAGVSQSPSNKVTEKGKDVELRCDPISGHTALYWYRQSLGQGLEFLIYFQGNSAPDKSGLPSDRFSAERTGGSVSTLTIQRTQQEDSAVYLCASSLELAGGNIQYFGAGTRLSVL.

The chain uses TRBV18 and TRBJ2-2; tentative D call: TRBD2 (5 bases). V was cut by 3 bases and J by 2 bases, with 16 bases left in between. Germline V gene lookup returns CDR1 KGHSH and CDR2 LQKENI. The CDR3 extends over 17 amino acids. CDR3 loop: CASSPVPGMRNTGELFF. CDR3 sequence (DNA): TGTGCCAGCTCACCGGTACCGGGGATGAGAAACACCGGGGAGCTGTTTTTT.

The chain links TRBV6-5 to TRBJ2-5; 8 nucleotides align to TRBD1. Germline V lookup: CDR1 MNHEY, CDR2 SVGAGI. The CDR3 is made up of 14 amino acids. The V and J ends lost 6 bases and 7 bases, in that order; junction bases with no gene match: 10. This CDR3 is CASRPTGGGGTQYF. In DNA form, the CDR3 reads TGTGCCAGCAGACCTACAGGGGGTGGGGGGACCCAGTACTTC.

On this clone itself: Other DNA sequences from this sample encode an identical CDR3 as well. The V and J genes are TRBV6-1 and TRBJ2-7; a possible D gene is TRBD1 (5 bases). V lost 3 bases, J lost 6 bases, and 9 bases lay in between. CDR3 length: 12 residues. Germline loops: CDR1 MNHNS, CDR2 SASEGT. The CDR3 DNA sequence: TGTGCCAGCAGTGACAGGGTGGGCGAGCAGTACTTC. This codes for CASSDRVGEQYF.

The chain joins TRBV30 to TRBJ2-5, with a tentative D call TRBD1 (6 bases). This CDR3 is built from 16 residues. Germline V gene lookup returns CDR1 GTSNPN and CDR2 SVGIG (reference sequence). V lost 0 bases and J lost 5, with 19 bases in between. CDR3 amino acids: CAWSVQGGGIRETQYF. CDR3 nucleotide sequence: TGTGCCTGGAGTGTACAGGGTGGTGGGATCAGGGAGACCCAGTACTTC.

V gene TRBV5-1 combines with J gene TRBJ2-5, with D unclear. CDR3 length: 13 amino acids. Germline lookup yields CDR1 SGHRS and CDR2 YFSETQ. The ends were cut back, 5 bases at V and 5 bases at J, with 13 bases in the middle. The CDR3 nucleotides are TGCGCCAGCAGTTCTCGTGGGGTGGAGACCCAGTACTTC. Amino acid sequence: CASSSRGVETQYF.

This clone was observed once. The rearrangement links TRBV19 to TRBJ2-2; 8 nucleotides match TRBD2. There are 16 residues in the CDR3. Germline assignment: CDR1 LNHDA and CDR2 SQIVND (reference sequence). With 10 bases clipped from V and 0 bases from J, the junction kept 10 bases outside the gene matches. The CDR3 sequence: CATNTRRGANTGELFF. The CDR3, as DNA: TGTGCCACCAACACCCGGCGGGGGGCGAACACCGGGGAGCTGTTTTTT.

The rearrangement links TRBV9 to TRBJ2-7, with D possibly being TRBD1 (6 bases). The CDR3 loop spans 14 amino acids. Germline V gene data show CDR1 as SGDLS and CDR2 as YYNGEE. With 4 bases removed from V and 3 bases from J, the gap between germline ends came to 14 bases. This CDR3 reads CASSPWDIDYEQYF. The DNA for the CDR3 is TGTGCCAGCAGCCCCTGGGACATAGACTACGAGCAGTACTTC. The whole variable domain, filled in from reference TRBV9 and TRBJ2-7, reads DSGVTQTPKHLITATGQRVTLRCSPRSGDLSVYWYQQSLDQGLQFLIQYYNGEERAKGNILERFSAQQFPDLHSELNLSSLELGDSALYFCASSPWDIDYEQYFGPGTRLTVT.

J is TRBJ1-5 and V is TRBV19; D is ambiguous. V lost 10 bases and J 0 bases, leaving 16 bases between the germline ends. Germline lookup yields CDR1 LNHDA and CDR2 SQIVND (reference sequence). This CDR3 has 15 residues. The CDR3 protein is CATRTEPNSNQPQHF. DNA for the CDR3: TGTGCCACCAGGACGGAACCGAATAGCAATCAGCCCCAGCATTTT.

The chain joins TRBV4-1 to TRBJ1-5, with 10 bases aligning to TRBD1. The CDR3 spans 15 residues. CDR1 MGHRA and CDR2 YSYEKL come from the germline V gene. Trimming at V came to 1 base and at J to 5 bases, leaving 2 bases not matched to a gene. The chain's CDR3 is CASSQGDRGDQPQHF. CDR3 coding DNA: TGCGCCAGCAGCCAAGGGGACAGGGGCGATCAGCCCCAGCATTTT.

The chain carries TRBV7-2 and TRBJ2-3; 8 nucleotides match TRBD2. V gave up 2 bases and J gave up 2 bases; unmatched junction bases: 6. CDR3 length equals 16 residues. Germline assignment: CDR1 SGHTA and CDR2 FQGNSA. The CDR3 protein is CASSLWTSSNTDTQYF. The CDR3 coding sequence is TGTGCCAGCAGCTTATGGACTAGCTCCAACACAGATACGCAGTATTTT.

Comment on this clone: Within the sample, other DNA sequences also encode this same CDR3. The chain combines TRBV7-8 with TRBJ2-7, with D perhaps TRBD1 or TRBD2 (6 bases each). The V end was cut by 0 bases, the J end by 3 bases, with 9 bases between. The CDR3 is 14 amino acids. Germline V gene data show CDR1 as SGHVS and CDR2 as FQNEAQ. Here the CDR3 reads CASSLAGGNYEQYF. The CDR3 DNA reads TGTGCCAGCAGCTTAGCGGGGGGCAACTACGAGCAGTACTTC. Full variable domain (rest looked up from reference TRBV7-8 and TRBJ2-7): GAGVSQSPRYKVAKRGQDVALRCDPISGHVSLFWYQQALGQGPEFLTYFQNEAQLDKSGLPSDRFFAERPEGSVSTLKIQRTQQEDSAVYLCASSLAGGNYEQYFGPGTRLTVT.

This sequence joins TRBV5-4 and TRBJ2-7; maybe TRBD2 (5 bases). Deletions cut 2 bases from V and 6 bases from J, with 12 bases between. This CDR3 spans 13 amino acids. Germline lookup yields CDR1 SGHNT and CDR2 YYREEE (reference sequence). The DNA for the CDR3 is TGTGCCAGCAGCTTCGTTATAGCGTCCGAGCAGTACTTC. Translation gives CASSFVIASEQYF. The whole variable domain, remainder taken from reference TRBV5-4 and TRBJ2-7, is ETGVTQSPTHLIKTRGQQVTLRCSSQSGHNTVSWYQQALGQGPQFIFQYYREEENGRGNFPPRFSGLQFPNYSSELNVNALELDDSALYLCASSFVIASEQYFGPGTRLTVT.

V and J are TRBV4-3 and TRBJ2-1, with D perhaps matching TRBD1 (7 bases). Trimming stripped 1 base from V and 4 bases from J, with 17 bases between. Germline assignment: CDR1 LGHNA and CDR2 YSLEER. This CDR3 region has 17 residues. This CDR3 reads CASSQGLDRARYNEQFF. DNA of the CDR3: TGCGCCAGCAGCCAAGGACTAGACAGGGCGAGATACAATGAGCAGTTCTTC.

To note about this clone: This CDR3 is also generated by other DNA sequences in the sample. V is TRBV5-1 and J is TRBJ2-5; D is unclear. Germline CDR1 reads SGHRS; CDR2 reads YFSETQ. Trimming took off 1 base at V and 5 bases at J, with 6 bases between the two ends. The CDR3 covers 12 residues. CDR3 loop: CASSLSSETQYF. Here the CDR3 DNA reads TGCGCCAGCAGCTTGTCGTCCGAGACCCAGTACTTC.